This T cell receptor beta chain emerged from a study of T-cell memory formation after mild COVID-19. This clonotype occurred a few times. The antigen remains unidentified. Regarding the study as a whole: Day 15 to 85 contractors were CD4/CD8 balanced; later expanders leaned CD4+.

TCRdb analysed the 5' RACE reads with MiXCR anew, one entry per CDR3 protein. The sample consists of around 340,000 distinct CDR3 sequences, approximately 21% of them appearing once. The origin of this receptor is an adult woman who had mild COVID-19 (a few samples of this study predate the infection). Cell type and time point are not known. Input material: PBMCs or a T cell subset sorted from them (not recorded which).

CDR3 in amino acids: CASSFTGWNTGELFF. The CDR3 DNA sequence: TGTGCCAGCAGTTTCACAGGGTGGAACACCGGGGAGCTGTTTTTT. The gene calls are TRBV6-6 and TRBJ2-2; D might be TRBD1 (6 bases). CDR3 length equals 15 residues. Trimming took 4 bases from V and 1 from J, leaving 10 bases between them. Germline CDR1 reads MNHNY; CDR2 reads SVGAGI (reference sequence).